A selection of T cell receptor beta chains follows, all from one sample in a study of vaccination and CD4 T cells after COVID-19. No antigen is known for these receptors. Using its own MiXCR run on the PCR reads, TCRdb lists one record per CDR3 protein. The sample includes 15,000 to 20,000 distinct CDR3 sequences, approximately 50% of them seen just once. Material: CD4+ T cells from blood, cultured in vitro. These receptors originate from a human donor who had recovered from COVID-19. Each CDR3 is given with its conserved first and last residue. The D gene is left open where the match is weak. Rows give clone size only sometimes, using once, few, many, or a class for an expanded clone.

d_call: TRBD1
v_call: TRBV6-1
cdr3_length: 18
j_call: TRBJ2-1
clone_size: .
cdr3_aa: CASSARPDRDPSYNEQFF
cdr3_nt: TGTGCCAGCAGTGCGCGACCGGACAGGGATCCATCCTACAATGAGCAGTTCTTC

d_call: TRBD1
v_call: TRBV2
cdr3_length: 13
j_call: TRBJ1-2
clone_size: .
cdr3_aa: CASSGEGADGYTF
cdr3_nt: TGTGCCAGCAGTGGTGAGGGGGCTGATGGCTACACCTTC

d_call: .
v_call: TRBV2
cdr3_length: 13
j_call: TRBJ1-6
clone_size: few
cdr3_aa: CASSFRRDSPLHF
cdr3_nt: TGTGCCAGCAGTTTCAGGCGGGATTCACCCCTCCACTTT

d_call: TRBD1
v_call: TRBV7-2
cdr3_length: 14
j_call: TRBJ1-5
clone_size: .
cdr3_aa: CASSSDRGLLGQHF
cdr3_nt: TGTGCCAGCAGCTCCGACAGGGGGCTCCTCGGCCAGCATTTT

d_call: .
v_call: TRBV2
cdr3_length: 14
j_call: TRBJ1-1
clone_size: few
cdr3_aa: CASRSGWGNTEAFF
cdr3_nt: TGTGCCAGCAGATCAGGGTGGGGGAACACTGAAGCTTTCTTT

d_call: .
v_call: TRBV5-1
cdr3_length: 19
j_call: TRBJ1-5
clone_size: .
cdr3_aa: CASSLRPVGLDDSNQPQHF
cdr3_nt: TGCGCCAGCAGCTTAAGGCCCGTGGGCTTGGACGATAGCAATCAGCCCCAGCATTTT

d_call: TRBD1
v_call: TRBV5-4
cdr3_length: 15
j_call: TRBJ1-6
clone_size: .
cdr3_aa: CASRPGTGAFSPLHF
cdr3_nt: TGTGCCAGCAGACCCGGGACAGGGGCTTTTTCACCCCTCCACTTT

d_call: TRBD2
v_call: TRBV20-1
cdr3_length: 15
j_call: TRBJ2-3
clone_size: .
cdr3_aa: CSASWLAGGTDTQYF
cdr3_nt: TGCAGTGCTAGTTGGCTAGCGGGGGGCACAGATACGCAGTATTTT

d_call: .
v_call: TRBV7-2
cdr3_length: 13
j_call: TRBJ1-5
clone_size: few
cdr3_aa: CASSEQGNQPQHF
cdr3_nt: TGTGCCAGCAGTGAACAGGGAAATCAGCCCCAGCATTTT

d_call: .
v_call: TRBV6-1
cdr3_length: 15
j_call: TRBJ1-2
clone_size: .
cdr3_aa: CASPSGGGTRSGYTF
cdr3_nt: TGTGCCAGCCCTAGCGGGGGGGGAACTCGATCGGGCTACACCTTC

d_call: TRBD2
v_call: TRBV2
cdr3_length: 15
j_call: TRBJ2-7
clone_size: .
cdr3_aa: CASSHGLAGIYEQYF
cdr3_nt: TGTGCCAGCAGTCATGGACTAGCGGGGATCTACGAGCAGTACTTC

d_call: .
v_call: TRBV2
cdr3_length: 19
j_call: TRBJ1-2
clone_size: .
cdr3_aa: CASSDLGVILYTTRYGYTF
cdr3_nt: TGTGCCAGCAGTGATCTCGGGGTGATTCTCTATACTACTCGCTATGGCTACACCTTC

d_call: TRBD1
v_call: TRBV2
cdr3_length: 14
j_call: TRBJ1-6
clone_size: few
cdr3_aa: CASTIEGAGSPLHF
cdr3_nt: TGTGCCAGCACCATCGAGGGGGCCGGTTCACCCCTCCACTTT

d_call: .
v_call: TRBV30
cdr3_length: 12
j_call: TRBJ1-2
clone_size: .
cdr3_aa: CAWSADWYGYTF
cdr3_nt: TGTGCCTGGAGTGCTGACTGGTATGGCTACACCTTC

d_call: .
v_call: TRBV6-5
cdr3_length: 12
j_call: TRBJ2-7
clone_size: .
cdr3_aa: CASSYEKYEQYF
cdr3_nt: TGTGCCAGCAGTTACGAGAAGTACGAGCAGTACTTC

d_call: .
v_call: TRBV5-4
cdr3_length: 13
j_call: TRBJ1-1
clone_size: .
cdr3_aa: CASSVSGDHLGFF
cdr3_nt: TGTGCCAGCAGCGTCTCAGGGGACCATCTGGGTTTCTTT

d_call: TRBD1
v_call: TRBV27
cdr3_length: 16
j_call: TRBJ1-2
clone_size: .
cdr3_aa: CASSSRPDRDGYGYTF
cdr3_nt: TGTGCCAGCAGTTCCCGACCGGACAGGGACGGGTATGGCTACACCTTC

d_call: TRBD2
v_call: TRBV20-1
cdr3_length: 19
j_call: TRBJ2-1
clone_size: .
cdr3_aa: CSAPTPGLAGVGSYNEQFF
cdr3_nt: TGCAGTGCCCCCACCCCGGGACTAGCGGGAGTCGGATCCTACAATGAGCAGTTCTTC

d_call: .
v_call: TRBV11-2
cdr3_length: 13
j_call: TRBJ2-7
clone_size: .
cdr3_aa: CASSLEAFYEQYF
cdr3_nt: TGTGCCAGCAGCTTAGAGGCTTTCTACGAGCAGTACTTC

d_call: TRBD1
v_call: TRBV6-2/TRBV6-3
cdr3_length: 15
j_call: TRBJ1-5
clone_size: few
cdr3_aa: CASSYLGTVGQPQHF
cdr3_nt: TGTGCCAGCAGTTACTTGGGGACAGTTGGTCAGCCCCAGCATTTT

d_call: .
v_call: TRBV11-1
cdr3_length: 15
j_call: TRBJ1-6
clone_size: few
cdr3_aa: CASSLSRGRNSPLHF
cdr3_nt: TGTGCCAGCAGCTTAAGCCGAGGGAGGAATTCACCCCTCCACTTT

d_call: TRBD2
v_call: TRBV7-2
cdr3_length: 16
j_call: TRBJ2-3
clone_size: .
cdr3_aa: CASSKQAGPLTDTQYF
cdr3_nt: TGTGCCAGCAGCAAGCAAGCGGGACCACTCACAGATACGCAGTATTTT

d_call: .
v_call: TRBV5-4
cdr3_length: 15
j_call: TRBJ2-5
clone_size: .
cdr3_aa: CASSLDPIVRETQYF
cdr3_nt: TGTGCCAGCAGCCTAGACCCCATCGTTCGGGAGACCCAGTACTTC

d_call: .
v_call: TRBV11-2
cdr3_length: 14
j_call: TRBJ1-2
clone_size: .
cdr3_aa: CASRLAGYSYGYTF
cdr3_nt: TGTGCCAGCAGGCTCGCAGGCTACTCCTATGGCTACACCTTC

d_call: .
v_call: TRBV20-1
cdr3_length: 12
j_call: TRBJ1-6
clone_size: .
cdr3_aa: CSARAPQSPLHF
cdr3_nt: TGCAGTGCTAGAGCTCCCCAATCACCCCTCCACTTT

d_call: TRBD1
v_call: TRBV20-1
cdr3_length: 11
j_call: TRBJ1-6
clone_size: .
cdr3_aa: CSADRGQTLHF
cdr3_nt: TGCAGTGCTGACAGGGGGCAAACCCTCCACTTT

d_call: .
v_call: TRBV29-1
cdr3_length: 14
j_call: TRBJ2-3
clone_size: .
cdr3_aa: CSVPDRTRTDTQYF
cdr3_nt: TGCAGCGTACCCGACAGGACTCGCACAGATACGCAGTATTTT

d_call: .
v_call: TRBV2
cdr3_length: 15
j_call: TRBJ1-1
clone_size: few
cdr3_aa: CASTDFGKLNTEAFF
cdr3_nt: TGTGCCAGCACCGACTTCGGGAAGTTGAACACTGAAGCTTTCTTT

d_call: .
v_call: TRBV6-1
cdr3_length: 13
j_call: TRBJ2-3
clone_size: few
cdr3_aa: CASSEGNTDTQYF
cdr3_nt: TGTGCCAGCAGTGAAGGTAACACAGATACGCAGTATTTT

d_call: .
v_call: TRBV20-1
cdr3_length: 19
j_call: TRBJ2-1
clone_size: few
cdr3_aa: CSARDPILALLSSYNEQFF
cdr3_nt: TGCAGTGCTAGAGATCCAATCCTAGCCCTCCTAAGCTCCTACAATGAGCAGTTCTTC

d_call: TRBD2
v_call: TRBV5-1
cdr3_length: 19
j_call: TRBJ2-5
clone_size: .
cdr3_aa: CASSLAGIAGGLLQETQYF
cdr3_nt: TGCGCCAGCAGCTTGGCCGGGATAGCGGGGGGGCTCCTCCAAGAGACCCAGTACTTC

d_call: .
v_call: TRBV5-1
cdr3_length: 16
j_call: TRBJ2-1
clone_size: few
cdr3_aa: CASSLTGEQKYNEQFF
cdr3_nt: TGCGCCAGCAGCTTAACTGGGGAGCAGAAGTACAATGAGCAGTTCTTC

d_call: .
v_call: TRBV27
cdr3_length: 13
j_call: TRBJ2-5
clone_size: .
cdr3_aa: CASSFLGQETQYF
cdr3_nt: TGTGCCAGCAGTTTTTTAGGGCAAGAGACCCAGTACTTC

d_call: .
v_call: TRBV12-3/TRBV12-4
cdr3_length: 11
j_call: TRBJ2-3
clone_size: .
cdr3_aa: CASGRTDTQYF
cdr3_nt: TGTGCCAGCGGACGCACAGATACGCAGTATTTT

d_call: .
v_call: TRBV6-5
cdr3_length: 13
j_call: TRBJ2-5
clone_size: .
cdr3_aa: CASSYRAGETQYF
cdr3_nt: TGTGCCAGCAGTTACAGGGCGGGGGAGACCCAGTACTTC

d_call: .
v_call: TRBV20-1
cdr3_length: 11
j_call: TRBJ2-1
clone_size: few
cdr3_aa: CSALGRVEQFF
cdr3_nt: TGCAGTGCGCTCGGGCGGGTTGAGCAGTTCTTC

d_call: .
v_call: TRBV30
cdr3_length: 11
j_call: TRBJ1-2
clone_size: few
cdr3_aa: CAWTWGGSYTF
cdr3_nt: TGTGCCTGGACCTGGGGGGGGAGCTACACCTTC

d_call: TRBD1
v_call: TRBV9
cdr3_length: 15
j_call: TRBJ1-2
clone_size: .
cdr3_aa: CASSAQVRTGQGYTF
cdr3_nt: TGTGCCAGCAGCGCCCAAGTTAGGACAGGGCAGGGCTACACCTTC

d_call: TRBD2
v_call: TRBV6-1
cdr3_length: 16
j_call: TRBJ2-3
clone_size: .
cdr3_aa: CASNTGLAGVTDTQYF
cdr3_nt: TGTGCCAGCAACACAGGACTAGCGGGAGTCACAGATACGCAGTATTTT

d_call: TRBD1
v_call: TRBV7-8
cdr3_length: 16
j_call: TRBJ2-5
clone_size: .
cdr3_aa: CASSPPGRDRAKTQYF
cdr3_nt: TGTGCCAGCAGCCCGCCGGGCCGGGACAGGGCTAAGACCCAGTACTTC

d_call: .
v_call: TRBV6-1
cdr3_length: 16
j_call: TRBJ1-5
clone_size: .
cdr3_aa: CASSEWGGNSNQPQHF
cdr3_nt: TGTGCCAGCAGTGAATGGGGGGGAAATAGCAATCAGCCCCAGCATTTT

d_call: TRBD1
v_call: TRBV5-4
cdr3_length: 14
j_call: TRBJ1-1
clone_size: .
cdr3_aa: CASNSQGADTEAFF
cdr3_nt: TGTGCCAGCAATTCCCAGGGGGCGGACACTGAAGCTTTCTTT

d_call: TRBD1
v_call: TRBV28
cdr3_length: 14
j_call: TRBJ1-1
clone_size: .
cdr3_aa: CASSDPTGGTEAFF
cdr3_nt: TGTGCCAGCAGTGACCCTACAGGGGGGACTGAAGCTTTCTTT

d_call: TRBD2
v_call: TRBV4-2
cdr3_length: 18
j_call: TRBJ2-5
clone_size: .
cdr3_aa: CASSQDFASGRATETQYF
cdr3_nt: TGTGCCAGCAGCCAAGATTTTGCTAGCGGGAGGGCCACTGAGACCCAGTACTTC

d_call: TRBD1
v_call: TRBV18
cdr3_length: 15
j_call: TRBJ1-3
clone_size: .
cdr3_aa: CASSPGQGGRNTIYF
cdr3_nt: TGTGCCAGCTCACCAGGACAGGGAGGGCGAAACACCATATATTTT

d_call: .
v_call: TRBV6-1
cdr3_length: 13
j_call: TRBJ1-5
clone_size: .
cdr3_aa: CASRREGYQPQHF
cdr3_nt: TGTGCCAGCAGGAGGGAAGGGTATCAGCCCCAGCATTTT

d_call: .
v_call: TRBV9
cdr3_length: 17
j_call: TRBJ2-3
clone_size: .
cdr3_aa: CASSPHPPGTSTDTQYF
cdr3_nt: TGTGCCAGCAGCCCCCACCCTCCAGGGACTAGCACAGATACGCAGTATTTT

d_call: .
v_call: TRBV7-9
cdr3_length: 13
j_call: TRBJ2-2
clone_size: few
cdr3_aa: CASSRGTTGELFF
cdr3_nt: TGTGCCAGCAGCCGTGGAACCACCGGGGAGCTGTTTTTT

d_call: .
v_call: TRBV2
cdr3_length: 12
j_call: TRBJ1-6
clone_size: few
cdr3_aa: CASSEYGSPLHF
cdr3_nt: TGTGCCAGCAGTGAATATGGATCACCCCTCCACTTT

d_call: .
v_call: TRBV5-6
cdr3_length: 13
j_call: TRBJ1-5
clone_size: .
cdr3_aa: CASSLALQGDMHF
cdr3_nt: TGTGCCAGCAGCTTGGCGCTCCAAGGGGACATGCATTTT

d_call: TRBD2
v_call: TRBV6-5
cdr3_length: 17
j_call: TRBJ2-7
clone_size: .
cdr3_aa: CASSSTLGLAGGYEQYF
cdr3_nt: TGTGCCAGCAGTTCAACCTTGGGACTAGCGGGAGGTTACGAGCAGTACTTC

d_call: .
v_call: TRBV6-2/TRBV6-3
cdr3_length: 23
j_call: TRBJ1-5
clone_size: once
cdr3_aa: CASSYSWAHSGRMFPWSNQPQHF
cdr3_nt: TGTGCCAGCAGTTACTCGTGGGCACACTCTGGGCGAATGTTTCCTTGGAGCAATCAGCCCCAGCATTTT

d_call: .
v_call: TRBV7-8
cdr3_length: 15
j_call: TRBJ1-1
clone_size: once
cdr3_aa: CASSRLWGGSTEAFF
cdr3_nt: TGTGCCAGCAGCCGCCTCTGGGGAGGTTCCACTGAAGCTTTCTTT